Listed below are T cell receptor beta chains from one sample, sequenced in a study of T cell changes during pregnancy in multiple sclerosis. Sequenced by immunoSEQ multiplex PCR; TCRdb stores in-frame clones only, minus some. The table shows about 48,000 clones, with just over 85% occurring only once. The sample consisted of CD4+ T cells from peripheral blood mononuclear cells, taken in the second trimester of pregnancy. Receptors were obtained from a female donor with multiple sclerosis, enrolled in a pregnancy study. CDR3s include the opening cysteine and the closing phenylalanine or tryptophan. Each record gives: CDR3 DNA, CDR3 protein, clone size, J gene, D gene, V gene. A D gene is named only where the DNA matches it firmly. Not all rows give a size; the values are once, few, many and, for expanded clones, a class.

DNA: TGCGCCAGCAGCTTGTTGGTTAGCGGGGCCCACGAGCAGTACTTC
CDR3: CASSLLVSGAHEQYF
size: once
J: TRBJ2-7
D: TRBD2
V: TRBV5-1

DNA: TGTGCCAGCTCGCCCCTGGGGACAGGGAATTTGAACACTGAAGCTTTCTTT
CDR3: CASSPLGTGNLNTEAFF
size: few
J: TRBJ1-1
D: TRBD1
V: TRBV18

DNA: TGTGCCAGCTCACCGGGGAGCCTGACTCCCGAGCAGTACTTC
CDR3: CASSPGSLTPEQYF
size: .
J: TRBJ2-7
D: .
V: TRBV18

DNA: TGTGCCAGTAGTATTGGGGGGAGGGCGGGCGAGCAGTACTTC
CDR3: CASSIGGRAGEQYF
size: .
J: TRBJ2-7
D: TRBD2
V: TRBV19

DNA: TGTGCCAGTAGTATCACCTTAGCGGGAGGGCCTGGGACCCAGTACTTC
CDR3: CASSITLAGGPGTQYF
size: .
J: TRBJ2-5
D: TRBD2
V: TRBV19

DNA: TGTGCCAGCAGCTTAGGGCGGGAAACAGATACGCAGTATTTT
CDR3: CASSLGRETDTQYF
size: .
J: TRBJ2-3
D: .
V: TRBV13

DNA: TGCGCCAGCAGCCTAGGACAGGGGGCTTACGAGCAGTACTTC
CDR3: CASSLGQGAYEQYF
size: .
J: TRBJ2-7
D: TRBD1
V: TRBV5-1

DNA: TGTGCCAGCAGCTTAGATGGGACAGCCTCTATGAACACTGAAGCTTTCTTT
CDR3: CASSLDGTASMNTEAFF
size: .
J: TRBJ1-1
D: TRBD1
V: TRBV7-2

DNA: TGTGCCAGCAGCTCATCCCCGGGACTAGCGGGATTCTACGAGCAGTACTTC
CDR3: CASSSSPGLAGFYEQYF
size: .
J: TRBJ2-7
D: TRBD2
V: TRBV13

DNA: TGTGCCAGCAGCTGGGGACTAGCGGGAAACGAGCAGTACTTC
CDR3: CASSWGLAGNEQYF
size: .
J: TRBJ2-7
D: TRBD2
V: TRBV5-4

DNA: TGTGCCAGCACCACTCGGGCAGGGGGCCAGTACGAGCAGTACTTC
CDR3: CASTTRAGGQYEQYF
size: .
J: TRBJ2-7
D: TRBD1
V: TRBV2

DNA: TGTGCCAGAAGTCGCACAAGACAGGGGGGACAGCCCCAGCATTTT
CDR3: CARSRTRQGGQPQHF
size: .
J: TRBJ1-5
D: TRBD1
V: TRBV5-3

DNA: TGCGCCAGCAGCCAAGCCGGCGGGGCTCGGGCCGGCTACACCTTC
CDR3: CASSQAGGARAGYTF
size: .
J: TRBJ1-2
D: .
V: TRBV4-1

DNA: TGCGCCAGCAGCCCCGGACAGGGCGAGACCCAGTACTTC
CDR3: CASSPGQGETQYF
size: .
J: TRBJ2-5
D: TRBD1
V: TRBV5-1

DNA: TGCGCCAGCAGCTTGGCCCGTAGTGAAAAACTGTTTTTT
CDR3: CASSLARSEKLFF
size: once
J: TRBJ1-4
D: .
V: TRBV5-1

DNA: TGTGCCATCAGTGGGGACACAGGGTTGAACACTGAAGCTTTCTTT
CDR3: CAISGDTGLNTEAFF
size: .
J: TRBJ1-1
D: .
V: TRBV10-3

DNA: TGTGCCAGCAGTTCCCTAGCGGGAGCTCAGTATTTT
CDR3: CASSSLAGAQYF
size: .
J: TRBJ2-3
D: TRBD2
V: TRBV6-5

DNA: TGTGCCAGCTCACCACCGTCGTCGTTAGGAGGAGGCGGCTATGGCTACACCTTC
CDR3: CASSPPSSLGGGGYGYTF
size: .
J: TRBJ1-2
D: .
V: TRBV18

DNA: TGTGCCAGCAGCTTAGGTGTGTCCTACACCGGGGAGCTGTTTTTT
CDR3: CASSLGVSYTGELFF
size: .
J: TRBJ2-2
D: .
V: TRBV11-2

DNA: TGTGCCTGGAGCACCCCTAGGGAGGCCTCTGGAAACACCATATATTTT
CDR3: CAWSTPREASGNTIYF
size: .
J: TRBJ1-3
D: .
V: TRBV30

DNA: TGTGCCAGTAGTATACTCGGGACTAGCGGGATTTACAATGAGCAGTTCTTC
CDR3: CASSILGTSGIYNEQFF
size: .
J: TRBJ2-1
D: TRBD2
V: TRBV19

DNA: TGTGCCTGGAGTCTGAGGGGACAGGGAGCCTCTGAAGCTTTCTTT
CDR3: CAWSLRGQGASEAFF
size: few
J: TRBJ1-1
D: TRBD1
V: TRBV30

DNA: TGTGCCAGCAGCTTAGCGAAGGAGGAGGAAAAACTGTTTTTT
CDR3: CASSLAKEEEKLFF
size: .
J: TRBJ1-4
D: .
V: TRBV7-9

DNA: TGTGCCAGCAGCTTAGACTACAATCAGCCCCAGCATTTT
CDR3: CASSLDYNQPQHF
size: few
J: TRBJ1-5
D: .
V: TRBV7-2

DNA: TGTGCCAGCAGTTCCCAATCCCAGGGGGACTATGGCTACACCTTC
CDR3: CASSSQSQGDYGYTF
size: few
J: TRBJ1-2
D: TRBD1
V: TRBV27

DNA: TGTGCCACCAATCGGGACACCAAAACCTATGGCTACACCTTC
CDR3: CATNRDTKTYGYTF
size: .
J: TRBJ1-2
D: .
V: TRBV6-6

DNA: TGCAGCGTTGCTGGCGGACAGGGCTCCTACAATGAGCAGTTCTTC
CDR3: CSVAGGQGSYNEQFF
size: .
J: TRBJ2-1
D: TRBD1
V: TRBV29-1

DNA: TGTGCCAGCAGTGTGTTTCCGGGACTACAAGAGACCCAGTACTTC
CDR3: CASSVFPGLQETQYF
size: .
J: TRBJ2-5
D: TRBD2
V: TRBV6-1

DNA: TGTGCCAGCAGCCCCGGACAGGGGGGGAACAATGAGCAGTTCTTC
CDR3: CASSPGQGGNNEQFF
size: .
J: TRBJ2-1
D: TRBD1
V: TRBV7-3

DNA: TGTGCCTGGAGTTCGTCACAAATCCACAATGAGCAGTTCTTC
CDR3: CAWSSSQIHNEQFF
size: .
J: TRBJ2-1
D: .
V: TRBV30

DNA: TGTGCCAGCAGCGGGGACAGGGTAGAGAATGAGCAGTTCTTC
CDR3: CASSGDRVENEQFF
size: .
J: TRBJ2-1
D: TRBD1
V: TRBV27

DNA: TGTGCCAGCAGCTCGGCCGGGACAGGGAGTTTGGGGCTTGGCTACACCTTC
CDR3: CASSSAGTGSLGLGYTF
size: .
J: TRBJ1-2
D: TRBD1
V: TRBV5-6

DNA: TGTGCCAGCAGTGAAGTTAGACTAGCGGTATACAATGAGCAGTTCTTC
CDR3: CASSEVRLAVYNEQFF
size: .
J: TRBJ2-1
D: TRBD2
V: TRBV2

DNA: TGTGCCAGCAGTGACAATACTAATGAAAAACTGTTTTTT
CDR3: CASSDNTNEKLFF
size: .
J: TRBJ1-4
D: .
V: TRBV2

DNA: TGTGCCAGCAGACCCGGGACAGATAATTCACCCCTCCACTTT
CDR3: CASRPGTDNSPLHF
size: .
J: TRBJ1-6
D: TRBD1
V: TRBV6-5

DNA: TGTGCCAGTAGACAGGCAGGGGAGACCCAGTACTTC
CDR3: CASRQAGETQYF
size: few
J: TRBJ2-5
D: .
V: TRBV19

DNA: TGTGCCAGCAGCTCCCGTGGGAGTCAAGAAAAACTGTTTTTT
CDR3: CASSSRGSQEKLFF
size: .
J: TRBJ1-4
D: .
V: TRBV7-9

DNA: TGTGCCAGCAGTGAGCAGGGGGCGAACACCGGGGAGCTGTTTTTT
CDR3: CASSEQGANTGELFF
size: once
J: TRBJ2-2
D: TRBD1
V: TRBV2

DNA: TGTGCCAGCAGCTCCTACAGACATAATGAAAAACTGTTTTTT
CDR3: CASSSYRHNEKLFF
size: .
J: TRBJ1-4
D: .
V: TRBV7-2

DNA: TGTGCCAGCACGCGACTAGCGGGAGAAATTTACACCGGGGAGCTGTTTTTT
CDR3: CASTRLAGEIYTGELFF
size: .
J: TRBJ2-2
D: TRBD2
V: TRBV9

DNA: TGCGCCAGCAGCCAAGCGTACCCAACAGCCCAAGAGACCCAGTACTTC
CDR3: CASSQAYPTAQETQYF
size: .
J: TRBJ2-5
D: .
V: TRBV4-1

DNA: TGTGCCAGCAGTCTCCGAGGGAACACTGAAGCTTTCTTT
CDR3: CASSLRGNTEAFF
size: .
J: TRBJ1-1
D: .
V: TRBV11-3

DNA: TGTGCCAGCAGAGCATCCTACGAGCAGTACTTC
CDR3: CASRASYEQYF
size: .
J: TRBJ2-7
D: .
V: TRBV2

DNA: TGTGCCAGCAGCTTCGGTGGGGACACGGGGACAGATACGCAGTATTTT
CDR3: CASSFGGDTGTDTQYF
size: .
J: TRBJ2-3
D: .
V: TRBV11-3

DNA: TGTGCCAGCAGCGTAGAAGGCAGGGTAGTGGAGACCCAGTACTTC
CDR3: CASSVEGRVVETQYF
size: .
J: TRBJ2-5
D: .
V: TRBV9

DNA: TGTGCCAGCAGTGAACAGGGGACTAGCGGAGCCTACAATGAGCAGTTCTTC
CDR3: CASSEQGTSGAYNEQFF
size: .
J: TRBJ2-1
D: TRBD2
V: TRBV6-1

DNA: TGTGCCAGTAGTCCAGACTTAGGGAGGAAGACCCAGTACTTC
CDR3: CASSPDLGRKTQYF
size: .
J: TRBJ2-5
D: .
V: TRBV19

DNA: TGTGCCAGCAGACCTTTAGCGGGAGCCTCCTACAATGAGCAGTTCTTC
CDR3: CASRPLAGASYNEQFF
size: .
J: TRBJ2-1
D: TRBD2
V: TRBV7-9

DNA: TGTGCCACCGCGGACAGATTATACAATGAGCAGTTCTTC
CDR3: CATADRLYNEQFF
size: .
J: TRBJ2-1
D: .
V: TRBV28

DNA: TGTGCCAGCACCGTAAGACAGGGTGACTCTGAAGCTTTCTTT
CDR3: CASTVRQGDSEAFF
size: .
J: TRBJ1-1
D: TRBD1
V: TRBV5-4

DNA: TGTGCCATCAGTGCGGGACTAACCGACCTAGCCAAAAACATTCAGTACTTC
CDR3: CAISAGLTDLAKNIQYF
size: .
J: TRBJ2-4
D: TRBD2
V: TRBV10-3

DNA: TGTGCCAGCAGCGATCGACTAGCGGGAGCAACGGAGCAGTACTTC
CDR3: CASSDRLAGATEQYF
size: .
J: TRBJ2-7
D: TRBD2
V: TRBV5-5

DNA: TGTGCCAGCAGTCTCGGGACAGAACTTGGCTACACCTTC
CDR3: CASSLGTELGYTF
size: .
J: TRBJ1-2
D: TRBD1
V: TRBV28

DNA: TGCGCCAGCAGCCCGACAGGGGGTGAGGGCTACACCTTC
CDR3: CASSPTGGEGYTF
size: .
J: TRBJ1-2
D: TRBD1
V: TRBV5-1

DNA: TGTGCCAGCAGCTTGTGGACTAGCGGTCAAGAGACCCAGTACTTC
CDR3: CASSLWTSGQETQYF
size: .
J: TRBJ2-5
D: TRBD2
V: TRBV5-4

DNA: TGTGCCAGAAAACGGGAGAACACTGAAGCTTTCTTT
CDR3: CARKRENTEAFF
size: .
J: TRBJ1-1
D: .
V: TRBV2